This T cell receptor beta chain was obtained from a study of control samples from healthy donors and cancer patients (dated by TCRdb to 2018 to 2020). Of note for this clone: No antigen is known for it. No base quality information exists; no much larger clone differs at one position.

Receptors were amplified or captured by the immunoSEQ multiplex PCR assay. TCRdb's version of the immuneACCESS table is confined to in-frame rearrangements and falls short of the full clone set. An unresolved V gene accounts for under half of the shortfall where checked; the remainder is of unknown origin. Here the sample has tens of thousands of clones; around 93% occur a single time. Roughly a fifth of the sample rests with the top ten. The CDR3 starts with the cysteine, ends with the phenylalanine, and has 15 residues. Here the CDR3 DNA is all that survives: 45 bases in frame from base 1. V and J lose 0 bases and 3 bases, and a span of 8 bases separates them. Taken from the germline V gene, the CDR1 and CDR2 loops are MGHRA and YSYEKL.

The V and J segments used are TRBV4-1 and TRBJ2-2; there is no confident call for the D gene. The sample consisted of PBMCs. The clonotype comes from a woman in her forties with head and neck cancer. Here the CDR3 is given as CASSQEGTYTGELFF. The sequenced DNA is TGCGCCAGCAGCCAAGAGGGTACCTACACCGGGGAGCTGTTTTTT.